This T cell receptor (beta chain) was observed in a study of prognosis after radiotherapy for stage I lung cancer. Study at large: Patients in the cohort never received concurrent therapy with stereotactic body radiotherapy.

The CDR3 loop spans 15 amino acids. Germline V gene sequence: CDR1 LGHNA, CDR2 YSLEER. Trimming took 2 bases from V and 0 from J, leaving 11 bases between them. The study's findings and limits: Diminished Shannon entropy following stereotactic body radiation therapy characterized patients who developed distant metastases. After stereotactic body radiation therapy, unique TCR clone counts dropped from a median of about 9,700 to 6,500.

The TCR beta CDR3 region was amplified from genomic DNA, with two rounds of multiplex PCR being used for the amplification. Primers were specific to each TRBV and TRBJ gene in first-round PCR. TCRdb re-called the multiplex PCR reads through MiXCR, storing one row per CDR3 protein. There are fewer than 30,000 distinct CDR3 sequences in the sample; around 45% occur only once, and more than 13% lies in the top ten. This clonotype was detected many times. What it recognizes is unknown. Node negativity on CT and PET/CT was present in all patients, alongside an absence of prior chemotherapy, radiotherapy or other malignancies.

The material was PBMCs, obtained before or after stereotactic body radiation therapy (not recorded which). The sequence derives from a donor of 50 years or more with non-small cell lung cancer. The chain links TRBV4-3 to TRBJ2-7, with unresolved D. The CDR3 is CASSQFKGSSYEQYF. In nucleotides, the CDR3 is TGCGCCAGCAGCCAATTCAAAGGGTCCTCCTACGAGCAGTACTTC.